This note documents a single T cell receptor (beta chain) sequence. These data are taken from a study of blood T cell repertoires in COVID-19. Study information: Whether acute or convalescent, the COVID-19 samples came from the United States, Italy and Spain. Nucleic acid was either cDNA or gDNA, and it came from T cells, B-cell-depleted T cells, or PBMCs.

The J segment lost 5 bases and the V segment lost 10 bases, leaving 8 bases of the junction unmatched. CDR1 and CDR2 from the germline V gene are ENHRY and SYGVKD. The CDR3 is 14 residues long. Using immunoSEQ multiplex PCR, the repertoire was profiled, and TCRdb retains in-frame clones only, with some absent. The table lists roughly 250,000 clones, about 90% of them singletons, with over 3.5% in the top ten. Sequenced sample: peripheral blood. V gene TRBV10-3 combines with J gene TRBJ1-6, with 7 bases aligning to TRBD1. This receptor was obtained from a woman in her 40s with acute or convalescent COVID-19. CDR3: CATRGDSDNSPLHF. The CDR3 DNA reads TGTGCCACCAGGGGGGACAGTGATAATTCACCCCTCCACTTT.